These 20 T cell receptor beta chains came from one sample sequenced in a study of prognosis after radiotherapy for stage I lung cancer. From genomic DNA, two-round multiplex PCR was used to amplify TCR beta CDR3. Initially, in first-round PCR, primers specific to each TRBV and TRBJ gene were used. TCRdb independently ran MiXCR on the multiplex PCR reads; one entry per CDR3 protein. The table includes some 60,000 distinct CDR3 sequences, approximately 26% detected once. Sequenced material: PBMCs, taken before or after stereotactic body radiation therapy (not recorded which). These receptors came from a donor aged 50 or older with non-small cell lung cancer.

This clonotype came up many times. The chain combines TRBV2 with TRBJ2-3, with 11 positions matching TRBD2. The CDR3 is 15 residues long. The J segment lost 5 bases and the V segment lost 8 bases, leaving 9 bases of the junction unmatched. Germline CDR1 and CDR2: SNHLY and FYNNEI. CDR3 in DNA: TGTGCCAGCTCCAGCGGGACTAGCGGCGTAGATACGCAGTATTTT. It yields the protein CASSSGTSGVDTQYF.

This clonotype was seen many times. V is TRBV7-9 and J is TRBJ2-7; D not certain. The CDR3 extends over 14 amino acids. The germline CDR1 and CDR2 sequences are SEHNR and FQNEAQ (reference sequence). V was shortened by 4 bases and J by 4 bases, with 14 bases between the two germline ends. The CDR3 DNA is TGTGCCAGCAGCTCCGGACCGAGGAGATACGAGCAGTACTTC. Translation: CASSSGPRRYEQYF.

The CDR3 nucleotides are TGTGCCAGCAGCTTAACCGGTGAAGCTTTCTTT. It is translated as CASSLTGEAFF. This sequence joins TRBV7-9 and TRBJ1-1; D is unresolved. Germline V gene lookup returns CDR1 SEHNR and CDR2 FQNEAQ (reference sequence). The CDR3 consists of 11 residues. Trimming removed 2 bases at V and 7 bases at J, with 5 bases between.

This clonotype was found a few times. Possible read error: a much larger clone is one base away. Since the CDR3 does not end with the conserved phenylalanine or tryptophan, this likely comes from a read error. The J gene is TRBJ2-7, the V gene TRBV6-1; 10 positions agree with TRBD2. The CDR3 totals 12 residues. The V and J ends lost 10 bases and 4 bases, in that order; junction bases with no gene match: 4. Germline assignment: CDR1 MNHNS and CDR2 SASEGT. The CDR3 protein is CATQRGGYEQYL. CDR3 bases: TGTGCCACCCAGCGGGGGGGATACGAGCAGTACCTC.

This clonotype was recorded many times. CDR3: CASSAGHQLGPQHF. The CDR3 DNA sequence: TGTGCCAGCAGCGCCGGACACCAACTCGGGCCCCAGCATTTT. The V and J genes are TRBV5-6 and TRBJ1-5; weak D call: TRBD1 (5 bases). CDR1 is SGHDT, CDR2 YYEEEE, per germline. CDR3 length equals 14 residues. With 4 bases removed from V and 9 bases from J, the gap between germline ends came to 17 bases. The variable domain in full, completed from reference TRBV5-6 and TRBJ1-5, reads DAGVTQSPTHLIKTRGQQVTLRCSPKSGHDTVSWYQQALGQGPQFIFQYYEEEERQRGNFPDRFSGHQFPNYSSELNVNALLLGDSALYLCASSAGHQLGPQHFGDGTRLSIL.

Points on this clonotype: This likely reflects a read error, since a far larger clone is one base away. The genes are TRBV7-9 and TRBJ1-2; the D gene is possibly TRBD1 (5 bases). CDR1 SEHNR and CDR2 FQNEAQ come from the germline V gene (reference sequence). The CDR3 is 15 amino acids. CDR3 nucleotides: TGTGCCAGCATCCGAGCAGGGAGGACTAAATATGGCTACACCTTC. Its protein is CASIRAGRTKYGYTF.

This clonotype was counted at least ten times. This chain uses TRBV6-2 or TRBV6-3 with TRBJ1-5, with a possible D match to TRBD1 (5 bases). V was pared by 5 bases and J by 7 bases, with 24 bases between. This CDR3 region has 17 residues. The germline V gene encodes CDR1 MNHEY and CDR2 SVGEGT. The CDR3 sequence: CASSEILWAGSFQPQHF. CDR3 nucleotides: TGTGCCAGCAGTGAAATCCTCTGGGCAGGGAGTTTCCAGCCCCAGCATTTT.

At least ten counts were recorded for this clonotype. CDR3 in DNA: TGTGCCAGCAGCTTTGCTAGCGGGGGGGTTAGGGCCTACAATGAGCAGTTCTTC. Translation: CASSFASGGVRAYNEQFF. The chain has TRBV7-2 and TRBJ2-1, with 12 bases lining up with TRBD2. The germline V gene encodes CDR1 SGHTA and CDR2 FQGNSA. This CDR3 has 18 amino acids. V lost 3 bases and J lost 2; bases outside the gene matches: 8.

This clonotype has a handful of counts. A much bigger clone sits one base away, suggesting this may be a read error. This chain joins TRBV6-2 or TRBV6-3 and TRBJ1-2; D is possibly TRBD1 (6 bases). Trimming left V 5 bases short and J 4 bases short, with 23 bases between. Germline lookup yields CDR1 MNHEY and CDR2 SVGEGT. The CDR3 totals 17 residues. The CDR3 coding sequence is TGTGCCAGCAGTAGCGGCAGGGGTTTGGGAAAGGTCTATGGCTACACCTTC. It encodes CASSSGRGLGKVYGYTF.

Many counts were recorded for this clonotype. The chain recombines TRBV2 with TRBJ2-2; unclear D gene. This CDR3 spans 12 amino acids. V lost 3 bases and J lost 6, with 5 bases in between. Germline assignment: CDR1 SNHLY and CDR2 FYNNEI. The CDR3 sequence is CASSEGSGELFF. The CDR3 DNA reads as TGTGCCAGCAGTGAGGGGTCCGGGGAGCTGTTTTTT.

This clonotype has a count of ten or more. V is TRBV5-5 and J is TRBJ1-5; a possible D gene is TRBD1 (6 bases). Per the germline V gene, CDR1 is SGHKS and CDR2 is YYEKEE (reference sequence). Trimming cost V 5 bases and J 0 bases, with 12 bases left between them. CDR3 size: 15 residues. The CDR3 protein is CASRRWDNSNQPQHF. The CDR3 DNA sequence: TGTGCCAGCAGACGTTGGGACAATAGCAATCAGCCCCAGCATTTT. The full variable domain, its missing parts supplied by reference TRBV5-5 and TRBJ1-5, is DAGVTQSPTHLIKTRGQQVTLRCSPISGHKSVSWYQQVLGQGPQFIFQYYEKEERGRGNFPDRFSARQFPNYSSELNVNALLLGDSALYLCASRRWDNSNQPQHFGDGTRLSIL.

The sample holds many counts of this clonotype. V and J are TRBV24-1 and TRBJ2-1, with 8 bases that match TRBD2. The CDR3 extends over 13 amino acids. From germline, CDR1 is KGHDR and CDR2 SFDVKD. Germline trimming cut 4 bases from V and 15 bases from J; bases unmatched to any gene: 10. The CDR3 bases are TGTGCCACCAGTGACGTGGCGGGGGGCCCCACGTTCTTC. Its translation: CATSDVAGGPTFF.

At least ten counts were recorded for this clonotype. V usage is TRBV20-1 and J usage is TRBJ1-5; possibly TRBD1 for D (6 bases). Trimming cost V 5 bases and J 0 bases, with 20 bases left between them. CDR3 size: 17 residues. Germline-derived CDR1 and CDR2 are DFQATT and SNEGSKA (reference sequence). The CDR3 loop is CSAYNREGLLSNQPQHF. CDR3 DNA: TGCAGTGCTTACAACAGGGAGGGCCTTCTTAGCAATCAGCCCCAGCATTTT.

Note on this clonotype: Without the conserved terminal phenylalanine or tryptophan, this CDR3 likely stems from a read error. The J gene is TRBJ2-2, the V gene TRBV6-5; TRBD2 might be the D (5 bases). This CDR3 spans 15 amino acids. Germline CDR1 MNHEY, CDR2 SVGAGI. The chain's CDR3 is CASIYSREGGRELFS. The CDR3 DNA reads as TGTGCCAGCATTTACTCCCGTGAGGGTGGTCGGGAGCTGTTTTCT.

This clonotype was counted ten times or more. The chain uses TRBV6-1 and TRBJ1-2; 7 nucleotides agree with TRBD1. Trimming took 11 bases from V and 4 from J; bases not matched to a gene: 10. This CDR3 spans 13 amino acids. The V gene's germline CDR1 is MNHNS and CDR2 SASEGT. In nucleotides, the CDR3 is TGTGCCGGAGCAAGGGACAGCGCCTATGGCTACACCTTC. Amino acid sequence: CAGARDSAYGYTF.

This clonotype was found many times. The chain carries TRBV18 and TRBJ2-2, with 9 bases matching TRBD1. The CDR3 spans 16 residues. V lost 6 bases and J lost 5; bases outside the gene matches: 10. Germline V lookup: CDR1 KGHSH, CDR2 LQKENI. CDR3: CASSAGTGFSTGELFF. CDR3 in DNA: TGTGCCAGCTCCGCCGGGACAGGGTTTTCTACCGGGGAGCTGTTTTTT.

This clonotype was detected ten times or more. The chain recombines TRBV3-1 with TRBJ1-3; D gene ambiguous. Deletions cut 3 bases from V and 4 bases from J, with 16 bases between. Germline CDR1 LGHDT, CDR2 YNNKEL (reference sequence). This CDR3 has 16 amino acids. CDR3 DNA: TGTGCCAGCAGCCACGGTGGATTTGTGGACGGAAACACCATATATTTT. Encoded protein: CASSHGGFVDGNTIYF.

This clonotype was recorded many times. This chain joins TRBV30 and TRBJ2-3; 15 bases agree with TRBD2. The CDR3 length is 17 residues. From germline, CDR1 is GTSNPN and CDR2 SVGIG (reference sequence). J gave up 3 bases and V 8 bases, and 12 bases lay outside the gene matches. CDR3 bases: TGTGCCGGAACATCCGGGACTAGCGGGGGGCCTACAGATACGCAGTATTTT. Protein product: CAGTSGTSGGPTDTQYF.

This clonotype showed up many times. The V and J genes are TRBV20-1 and TRBJ2-5; 7 bases match TRBD1. The germline V gene encodes CDR1 DFQATT and CDR2 SNEGSKA (reference sequence). The CDR3 is made up of 15 amino acids. J was trimmed by 7 bases and V by 5 bases; bases with no gene match: 16. CDR3 amino acids: CSAQTGTALGGTQYF. CDR3 bases: TGCAGTGCTCAAACCGGGACAGCCCTCGGTGGGACCCAGTACTTC.

This rearrangement joins TRBV4-3 to TRBJ1-1; D is unclear. CDR1 is LGHNA and CDR2 is YSLEER in the germline V gene. The CDR3 is 13 amino acids. V was shortened by 0 bases and J by 11 bases, with 13 bases between the two germline ends. The CDR3 DNA reads TGCGCCAGCAGCCAAGATCCCCGAGGGCGCGCTTTCTTT. Translation: CASSQDPRGRAFF.